This paragraph reports one T cell receptor (beta chain). Its antigen is unknown. The entry originates in a study of shared clonotypes between healthy human individuals. Study-level results: Some naive CD4 clonotypes, 4% to 6%, turned up in common across a few donors.

Using immunoSEQ multiplex PCR, the repertoire was profiled, and TCRdb retains in-frame clones only, with some absent. Among a few million clones listed, nearly 97% were seen once. Germline loops: CDR1 SGHDN, CDR2 FVKESK. This CDR3 is built from 13 residues. Trimming removed 8 bases at V and 0 bases at J, with 10 bases between. This TCR was sampled from a man aged 18 to 30 in good health. This chain uses TRBV14 with TRBJ1-1, with D maybe TRBD1 (6 bases). Sequencing was carried out using naive CD4+ T cells sorted from blood. Subset described: CD45RA+ positively selected. As DNA, the CDR3 is TGTGCCAGCGCCGGACAGCTGAACACTGAAGCTTTCTTT. Translated, it gives CASAGQLNTEAFF.